A single sample is the source of the 16 T cell receptor beta chains below, sequenced in a study of blood T cell repertoires in COVID-19. Generated by immunoSEQ multiplex PCR, the TCRdb table keeps only in-frame clones and is missing some. The data show around 33,000 clones, 60% to 80% seen once. The sequencing sample was made of peripheral blood. The receptor set was obtained from a human donor in a cohort sampled during active COVID-19.

V is TRBV7-6 and J is TRBJ2-1; possibly TRBD1 for D (5 bases). V lost 0 bases and J lost 6, with 21 bases in between. CDR3 length equals 18 residues. CDR1 is SGHVS and CDR2 is FNYEAQ in the germline V gene. The CDR3 sequence: CASSLARPSHRLGNEQFF. The CDR3 DNA follows: TGTGCCAGCAGCTTAGCGCGTCCTAGTCACAGGTTGGGCAATGAGCAGTTCTTC.

This clone occurred a few times. Other DNA sequences in the same sample also yield this CDR3. The chain links TRBV5-6 to TRBJ2-3; D may be TRBD2 (5 bases). With 1 base removed from V and 0 bases from J, the gap between germline ends came to 12 bases. The CDR3 is made up of 16 amino acids. Germline V gene lookup returns CDR1 SGHDT and CDR2 YYEEEE. The CDR3 sequence: CASSLLRGASTDTQYF. The CDR3 DNA follows: TGTGCCAGCAGCTTGCTCCGGGGAGCAAGCACAGATACGCAGTATTTT. The whole variable domain, filled in from reference TRBV5-6 and TRBJ2-3, reads DAGVTQSPTHLIKTRGQQVTLRCSPKSGHDTVSWYQQALGQGPQFIFQYYEEEERQRGNFPDRFSGHQFPNYSSELNVNALLLGDSALYLCASSLLRGASTDTQYFGPGTRLTVL.

The V call is TRBV7-6, the J call TRBJ2-3; 8 bases line up with TRBD2. This CDR3 is 16 amino acids long. Germline CDR1 SGHVS, CDR2 FNYEAQ. Trimming cost V 7 bases and J 2 bases; bases outside gene matches: 11. Here the CDR3 reads CASTLLAGGTTDTQYF. CDR3 coding DNA: TGTGCCAGCACCCTCCTGGCGGGAGGAACCACAGATACGCAGTATTTT.

This clone appeared once. The chain joins TRBV27 to TRBJ1-2, with 11 bases matching TRBD1. Unmatched junction bases numbered 8, after V lost 1 base and J lost 4 bases. The CDR3 consists of 17 residues. The germline V gene has CDR1 MNHEY and CDR2 SMNVEV (reference sequence). The CDR3 DNA is TGTGCCAGCAGTTTATTGGGACAGGGGGTCTCCCTCTATGGCTACACCTTC. Its protein is CASSLLGQGVSLYGYTF.

This chain uses TRBV9 with TRBJ2-3, with 12 bases matching TRBD2. The J segment lost 6 bases and the V segment lost 4 bases, leaving 12 bases of the junction unmatched. The length of the CDR3 is 17 residues. Germline-derived CDR1 and CDR2 are SGDLS and YYNGEE. CDR3 coding DNA: TGTGCCAGCAGCTCAGAGGCTAGCGGGGGGGCATATGATACGCAGTATTTT. Residues: CASSSEASGGAYDTQYF.

V usage is TRBV19 and J usage is TRBJ2-2, with TRBD1 identical over 7 bases. The CDR3 has 14 amino acids. V trimming: 4 bases; J trimming: 3 bases; junction bases outside the gene matches: 2. From germline, CDR1 is LNHDA and CDR2 SQIVND (reference sequence). The CDR3 sequence is CASSTGQHTGELFF. The CDR3 DNA reads TGTGCCAGTAGTACGGGACAGCACACCGGGGAGCTGTTTTTT.

The chain recombines TRBV5-1 with TRBJ2-7; 9 bases align to TRBD1. The CDR3 totals 12 residues. The trim removed 4 bases at V and 8 bases at J, leaving 4 bases unmatched. Germline loops: CDR1 SGHRS, CDR2 YFSETQ. CDR3: CASSQQGAQQYF. CDR3 DNA sequence: TGCGCCAGCAGCCAACAGGGGGCCCAGCAGTACTTC. The whole variable domain, filled in from reference TRBV5-1 and TRBJ2-7, reads KAGVTQTPRYLIKTRGQQVTLSCSPISGHRSVSWYQQTPGQGLQFLFEYFSETQRNKGNFPGRFSGRQFSNSRSEMNVSTLELGDSALYLCASSQQGAQQYFGPGTRLTVT.

The gene calls are TRBV2 and TRBJ1-2, with a weak D call TRBD1 (6 bases). Trimming removed 6 bases from V and 0 bases from J, with 11 bases in between. CDR3 size: 14 residues. Germline loops: CDR1 SNHLY, CDR2 FYNNEI. In nucleotides, the CDR3 is TGTGCCAGCAGCCTCCGGACAGCTAACTATGGCTACACCTTC. Its protein product is CASSLRTANYGYTF.

This chain joins TRBV9 and TRBJ1-4, with 7 bases that match TRBD1. This CDR3 comprises 15 residues. Germline V gene data show CDR1 as SGDLS and CDR2 as YYNGEE. V shed 3 bases and J 10 bases; nucleotides not matched to a gene: 12. In DNA, the CDR3 is TGTGCCAGCAGCGACGCGGGACAGTGGCTTGGAAAACTGTTTTTT. Its translation: CASSDAGQWLGKLFF.

The J gene is TRBJ2-5, the V gene TRBV7-8, with 13 bases lining up with TRBD2. Germline V gene sequence: CDR1 SGHVS, CDR2 FQNEAQ. V shed 5 bases, J shed 4 bases, and the junction held 7 bases outside the gene matches. CDR3 length equals 16 residues. CDR3 protein: CASSRGLAGARETQYF. CDR3 nucleotide sequence: TGTGCCAGCAGCCGAGGACTAGCGGGGGCCCGAGAGACCCAGTACTTC.

This rearrangement joins TRBV14 to TRBJ1-2, with D possibly matching TRBD1 (5 bases). V gave up 0 bases and J gave up 3 bases, with 11 bases separating them. Germline CDR1 reads SGHDN; CDR2 reads FVKESK. CDR3 length: 15 amino acids. Written as DNA, the CDR3 is TGTGCCAGCAGCCAAGAAGTCAGGGACTACTATGGCTACACCTTC. It translates to CASSQEVRDYYGYTF.

The rearrangement joins TRBV3-1 (or the pseudogene TRBV3-2) to TRBJ1-3; D is unclear. The CDR3 is 14 residues long. V was pared by 4 bases and J by 3 bases, with 10 bases between. The germline V gene has CDR1 LGHDT and CDR2 YNNKEL (reference sequence). DNA for the CDR3: TGTGCCAGCAGCCGGGCCCGGCTTGGAAACACCATATATTTT. Protein sequence: CASSRARLGNTIYF.

This clone was seen a few times. This chain connects TRBV28 to TRBJ2-5, with 7 positions matching TRBD1. V shed 4 bases, J shed 5 bases, and the junction held 7 bases outside the gene matches. The CDR3 loop spans 14 amino acids. Looked up from germline, CDR1 is MDHEN and CDR2 is SYDVKM. CDR3 sequence (DNA): TGTGCCAGCAGTTCCCCTGACAGGGCGGAGACCCAGTACTTC. Its protein product is CASSSPDRAETQYF.

There are a few counts of this clone. V gene TRBV12-3 or TRBV12-4 combines with J gene TRBJ2-3; tentatively, D is TRBD1 (5 bases). Trimming took 6 bases from V and 6 from J, leaving 13 bases between them. This CDR3 spans 13 amino acids. The CDR3 nucleotides read TGTGCCAGCAGCCCCGGCAGGGTGGATACGCAGTATTTT. Its translation: CASSPGRVDTQYF.

This clone was seen once. The CDR3 loop is CASSAQPPGLAVLSYEQYF. The CDR3 nucleotides are TGCGCCAGCAGCGCACAACCTCCGGGACTAGCGGTTCTCTCCTACGAGCAGTACTTC. This rearrangement joins TRBV5-1 to TRBJ2-7; TRBD2 matches at 11 bases. Germline CDR1 reads SGHRS; CDR2 reads YFSETQ. The CDR3 length is 19 residues. V was pared by 4 bases and J by 0 bases, with 15 bases of the junction left unmatched.

This clone occurred once. The chain combines TRBV5-6 with TRBJ1-1, with 7 bases matching TRBD1. The V gene's germline CDR1 is SGHDT and CDR2 YYEEEE. The V and J ends lost 2 bases and 1 base, in that order; junction bases with no gene match: 11. The CDR3 sequence is 17 residues long. The CDR3: CASSLLGTGAGNTEAFF. The CDR3 nucleotides are TGTGCCAGCAGCTTACTCGGAACAGGGGCAGGGAACACTGAAGCTTTCTTT.